This T cell receptor (beta chain) originates from a study of cytomegalovirus exposure and HLA in healthy donors. Study results and limitations: A prior analysis recorded that most TCR beta V segments were productive about 90% or about 30% of the time.

A note on this clone: The antigen is undetermined.

PCR employed 60 Vbeta and 13 Jbeta primers. Assay used: immunoSEQ multiplex PCR; TCRdb lists only in-frame clones, some missing. The sample records 150,000 to 200,000 clones, 82% being singletons. Specimen: PBMCs. This TCR was recovered from a male donor in good health and CMV-seronegative.

The CDR3 nucleotides are TGTGCCAGTAGTTCGGACAGGGCCGAGCAGTACTTC. This gives the protein CASSSDRAEQYF. This chain links TRBV19 with TRBJ2-7; 8 bases line up with TRBD1. The CDR3 sequence is 12 residues long. Germline CDR1 is LNHDA and CDR2 is SQIVND (reference sequence). J lost 6 bases, V lost 5 bases, and 3 bases had no gene match.